The 12 T cell receptor beta chains given below trace back to one sample, sequenced in a study of Ad26.COV2.S vaccination and SARS-CoV-2 variants. The repertoire was sequenced with immunoSEQ multiplex PCR; TCRdb's copy has only in-frame clones and lacks some. The sample lists 120,000 to 150,000 clones; roughly 89% were seen once. This specimen was peripheral blood, taken after recovery from COVID-19. Receptors were obtained from a human donor who had recovered from COVID-19.

This rearrangement joins TRBV19 to TRBJ2-2; TRBD2 aligns across 9 bases. With V trimmed by 1 base and J by 3 bases, 3 bases remained unmatched. Germline V gene data show CDR1 as LNHDA and CDR2 as SQIVND (reference sequence). This CDR3 comprises 16 residues. CDR3: CASSIGSGGHTGELFF. The CDR3 DNA reads as TGTGCCAGTAGTATAGGTAGCGGGGGACACACCGGGGAGCTGTTTTTT.

The chain employs TRBV6-5 and TRBJ1-3; no reliable D call. This CDR3 spans 16 amino acids. V dropped 0 bases and J dropped 0 bases, with 9 bases sitting between them. Germline V gene data show CDR1 as MNHEY and CDR2 as SVGAGI. CDR3 loop: CASSYSRRGSGNTIYF. CDR3 nucleotides: TGTGCCAGCAGTTACTCGAGACGCGGCTCTGGAAACACCATATATTTT.

CDR3 coding DNA: TGTGCCTGGAGTAAGGCAGTCATAAGCTCTGGGGCCAACGTCCTGACTTTC. It encodes CAWSKAVISSGANVLTF. The chain has TRBV30 and TRBJ2-6; D is undetermined. The ends were cut back, 2 bases at V and 0 bases at J, with 14 bases in the middle. Germline V gene lookup returns CDR1 GTSNPN and CDR2 SVGIG (reference sequence). The CDR3 is 17 amino acids.

The chain has TRBV6-5 and TRBJ1-4, with D possibly matching TRBD1 (6 bases). The CDR3 contains 14 residues. Trimming pared 6 bases from V and 2 bases from J, leaving 10 bases between. Germline V CDR1 and CDR2: MNHEY, SVGAGI. The CDR3 is CASSEGVTNEKLFF. As DNA, the CDR3 is TGTGCCAGCAGCGAGGGGGTTACTAATGAAAAACTGTTTTTT.

The chain has TRBV18 and TRBJ1-1; a weak D match, TRBD1 (6 bases). V gave up 3 bases and J gave up 0 bases, with 8 bases separating them. The CDR3 totals 14 residues. Per the germline V gene, CDR1 is KGHSH and CDR2 is LQKENI. CDR3 in DNA: TGTGCCAGCTCACCCAGGGACATGAACACTGAAGCTTTCTTT. Translated: CASSPRDMNTEAFF.

A single count supports this clone. The V call is TRBV6-2 or TRBV6-3, the J call TRBJ2-5, with D tentatively TRBD2 (6 bases). The V end lost 4 bases, the J end lost 5 bases, and 14 bases lay between the germline ends. CDR3 length: 14 residues. Germline V gene data show CDR1 as MNHEY and CDR2 as SVGEGT. The CDR3 here is CASSFGGSTETQYF. The CDR3 region has the DNA TGTGCCAGCAGTTTCGGAGGGTCTACTGAGACCCAGTACTTC.

V gene TRBV7-9 combines with J gene TRBJ2-5; 9 bases align to TRBD2. Germline assignment: CDR1 SEHNR and CDR2 FQNEAQ (reference sequence). CDR3 length: 17 residues. V trimming: 6 bases; J trimming: 5 bases; junction bases outside the gene matches: 16. The CDR3 loop reads CASSFPGLAGGRETQYF. In DNA, the CDR3 is TGTGCCAGCAGTTTTCCGGGACTCGCGGGGGGGCGGGAGACCCAGTACTTC.

The chain couples TRBV5-4 to TRBJ2-1; maybe TRBD2 (6 bases). The V and J ends lost 5 bases and 4 bases respectively, with 16 bases between them. This CDR3 is 15 amino acids long. Germline loops: CDR1 SGHNT, CDR2 YYREEE (reference sequence). The CDR3 protein is CASSLKRGDYNEQFF. The CDR3 DNA reads TGTGCCAGCAGTCTAAAACGCGGGGATTACAATGAGCAGTTCTTC.

The V gene is TRBV5-4, the J gene TRBJ1-2; unclear D gene. The germline V gene encodes CDR1 SGHNT and CDR2 YYREEE (reference sequence). V lost 0 bases and J 8 bases, leaving 11 bases between the germline ends. The CDR3 is made up of 13 amino acids. The CDR3 DNA reads as TGTGCCAGCAGCTTGGTAGTCGGATGGGGCTACACCTTC. Translating it yields CASSLVVGWGYTF.

A note on this clone: Other DNA sequences in the sample encode the same CDR3. DNA of the CDR3: TGTGCCAGCAGTTTGGCAGGGGGCAACTACGAGCAGTACTTC. This gives the protein CASSLAGGNYEQYF. This chain joins TRBV27 and TRBJ2-7; 8 bases align to TRBD1. CDR3 length: 14 amino acids. Per germline, CDR1 MNHEY and CDR2 SMNVEV (reference sequence). Trimming at V came to 3 bases and at J to 3 bases, leaving 4 bases not matched to a gene.

This clone was seen once. V and J are TRBV6-1 and TRBJ1-1, with unresolved D. V gave up 2 bases and J gave up 6 bases, with 10 bases separating them. The CDR3 has 13 residues. Germline CDR1 and CDR2: MNHNS and SASEGT. The CDR3 region is CASSELITAEAFF. Here the CDR3 DNA reads TGTGCCAGCAGTGAATTAATAACGGCTGAAGCTTTCTTT.

This chain connects TRBV4-1 to TRBJ2-1; tentatively, D is TRBD1 or TRBD2 (5 bases each). Germline CDR1 is MGHRA and CDR2 is YSYEKL. This CDR3 comprises 15 residues. Trimming removed 0 bases from V and 8 bases from J, with 14 bases in between. CDR3 nucleotide sequence: TGCGCCAGCAGCCAAGACGGGGTGGGGGTGGATGAGCAGTTCTTC. Its protein product is CASSQDGVGVDEQFF.